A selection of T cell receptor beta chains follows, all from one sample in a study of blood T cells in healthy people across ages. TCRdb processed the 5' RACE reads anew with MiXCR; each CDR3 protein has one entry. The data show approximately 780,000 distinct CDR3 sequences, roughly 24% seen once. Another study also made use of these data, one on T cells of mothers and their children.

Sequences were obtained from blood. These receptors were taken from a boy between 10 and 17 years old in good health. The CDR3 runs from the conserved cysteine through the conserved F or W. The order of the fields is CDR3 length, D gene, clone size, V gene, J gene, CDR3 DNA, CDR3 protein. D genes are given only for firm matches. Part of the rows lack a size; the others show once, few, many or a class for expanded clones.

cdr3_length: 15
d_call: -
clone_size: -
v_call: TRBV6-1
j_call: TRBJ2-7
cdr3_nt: TGTGCCAGCACCTCTCCTTGGGGGGCATCCTACGAGCAGTACTTC
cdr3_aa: CASTSPWGASYEQYF

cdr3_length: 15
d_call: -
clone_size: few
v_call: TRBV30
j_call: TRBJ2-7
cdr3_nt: TGTGCCTGGAGTGTGGTCGGAAGGGACTCCTACGAGCAGTACTTC
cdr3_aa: CAWSVVGRDSYEQYF

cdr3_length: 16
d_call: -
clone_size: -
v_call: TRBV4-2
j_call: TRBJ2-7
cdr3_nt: TGTGCCAGCAGCCAAGATCGAGCGGGTGACATCTACGAGCAGTACTTC
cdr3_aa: CASSQDRAGDIYEQYF

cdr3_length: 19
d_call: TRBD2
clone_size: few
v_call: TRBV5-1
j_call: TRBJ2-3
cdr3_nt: TGCGCCAGCAGAAGGGGGCCCCGAGGGACTAGCGGGGGCGGGGATACGCAGTATTTT
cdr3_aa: CASRRGPRGTSGGGDTQYF

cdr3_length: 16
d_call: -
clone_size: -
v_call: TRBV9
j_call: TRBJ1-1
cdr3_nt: TGTGCCAGCAGCGTAGGGGTCGGGCAGGGCGGCACTGAAGCTTTCTTT
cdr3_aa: CASSVGVGQGGTEAFF

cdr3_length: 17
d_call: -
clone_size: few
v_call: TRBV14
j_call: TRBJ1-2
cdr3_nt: TGTGCCAGCAGCGCGCCCTTTGGAGGGCCATCGGACTATGGCTACACCTTC
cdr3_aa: CASSAPFGGPSDYGYTF

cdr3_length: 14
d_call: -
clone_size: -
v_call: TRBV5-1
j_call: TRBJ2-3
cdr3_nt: TGCGCCAGCAGCCGTGAGGGGCTCACAGATACGCAGTATTTT
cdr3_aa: CASSREGLTDTQYF

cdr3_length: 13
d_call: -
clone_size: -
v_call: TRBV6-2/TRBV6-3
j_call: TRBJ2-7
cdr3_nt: TGTGCCAGCAGTGCCGGCAGCGGATACGAGCAGTACTTC
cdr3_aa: CASSAGSGYEQYF

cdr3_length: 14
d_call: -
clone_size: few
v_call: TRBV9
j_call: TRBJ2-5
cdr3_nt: TGTGCCAGCAGCGTAGAGGTCTCACAAGAGACCCAGTACTTC
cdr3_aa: CASSVEVSQETQYF

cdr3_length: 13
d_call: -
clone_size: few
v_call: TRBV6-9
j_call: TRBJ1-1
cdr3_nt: TGTGCCAGCGAGGGAACGGGGGACACTGAAGCTTTCTTT
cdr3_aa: CASEGTGDTEAFF

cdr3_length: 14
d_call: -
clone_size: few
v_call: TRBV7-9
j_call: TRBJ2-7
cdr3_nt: TGTGCCAGCAGCTGGACTGAGAGCTCCTACGAGCAGTACTTC
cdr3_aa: CASSWTESSYEQYF

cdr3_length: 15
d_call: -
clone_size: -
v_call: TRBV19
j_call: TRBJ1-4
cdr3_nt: TGTGCCAGTAGTACGGGACCAGAGGGCAAGGAAAAACTGTTTTTT
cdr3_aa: CASSTGPEGKEKLFF

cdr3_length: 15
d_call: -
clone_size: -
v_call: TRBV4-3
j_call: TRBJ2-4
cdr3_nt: TGCGCCAGCAGCCCTTCCCTGGGAGCCAAAAACATTCAGTACTTC
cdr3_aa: CASSPSLGAKNIQYF

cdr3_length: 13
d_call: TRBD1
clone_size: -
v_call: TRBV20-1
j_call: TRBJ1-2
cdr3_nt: TGCAGTGCTTACGACAGGGGTGGCTATGGCTACACCTTC
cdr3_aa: CSAYDRGGYGYTF

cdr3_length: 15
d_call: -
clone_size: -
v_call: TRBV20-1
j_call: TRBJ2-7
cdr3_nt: TGCAGTGCTAGAGACCTACTTGGGACGGAGTACGAGCAGTACTTC
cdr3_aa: CSARDLLGTEYEQYF

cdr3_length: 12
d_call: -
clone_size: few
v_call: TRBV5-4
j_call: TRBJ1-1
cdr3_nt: TGTGCCAGCAGCTCCGACTTGTCTGAAGCTTTCTTT
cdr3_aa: CASSSDLSEAFF

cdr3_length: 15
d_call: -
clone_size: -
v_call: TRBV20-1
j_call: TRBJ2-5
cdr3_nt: TGCAGTGCTAGGGACGGGAGTCGGTCACAAGAGACCCAGTACTTC
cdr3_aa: CSARDGSRSQETQYF

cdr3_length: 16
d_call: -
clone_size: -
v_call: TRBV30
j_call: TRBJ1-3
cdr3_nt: TGTGCCTGGAGTGTAGGGCAGACCAGCTCTGGAAAGACCATATATTTT
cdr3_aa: CAWSVGQTSSGKTIYF

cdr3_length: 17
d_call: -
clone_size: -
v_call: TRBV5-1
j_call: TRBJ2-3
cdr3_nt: TGCGCCAGCAGCTTGGGAAGCGCAGGAACTTCAGCAGATACGCAGTATTTT
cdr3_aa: CASSLGSAGTSADTQYF

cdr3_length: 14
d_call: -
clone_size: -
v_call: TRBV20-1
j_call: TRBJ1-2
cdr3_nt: TGCAGTGCCCATACCCCTACAGTGGTCTATGGCTACACCTTC
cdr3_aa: CSAHTPTVVYGYTF

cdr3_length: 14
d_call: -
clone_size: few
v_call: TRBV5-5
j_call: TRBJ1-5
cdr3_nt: TGTGCCAGCAGCTTGCAGGCTACGAATCAGCCCCAGCATTTT
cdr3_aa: CASSLQATNQPQHF

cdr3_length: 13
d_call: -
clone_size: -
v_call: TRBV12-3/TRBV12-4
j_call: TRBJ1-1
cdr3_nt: TGTGCCAGCAGGAGCGTTATGAACACTGAAGCTTTCTTT
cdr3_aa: CASRSVMNTEAFF

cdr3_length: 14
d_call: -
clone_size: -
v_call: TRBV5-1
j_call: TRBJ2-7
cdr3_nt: TGCGCCAGCAGCGCGTTTAACCAGGGGTACGAGCAGTACTTC
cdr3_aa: CASSAFNQGYEQYF

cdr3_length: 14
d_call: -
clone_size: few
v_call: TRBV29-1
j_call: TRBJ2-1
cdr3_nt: TGCAGCGTTTCCGACACGAGCTCCTACAATGAGCAGTTCTTC
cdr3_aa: CSVSDTSSYNEQFF

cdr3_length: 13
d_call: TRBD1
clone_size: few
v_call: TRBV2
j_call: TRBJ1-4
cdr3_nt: TGTGCCAGCAGCGACAGGGGTGACGAAAAACTGTTTTTT
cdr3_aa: CASSDRGDEKLFF

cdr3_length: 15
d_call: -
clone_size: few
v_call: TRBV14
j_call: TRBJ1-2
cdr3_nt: TGTGCCAGCAGCCCCCGTTTAGGGGGGGACTATGGCTACACCTTC
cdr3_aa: CASSPRLGGDYGYTF

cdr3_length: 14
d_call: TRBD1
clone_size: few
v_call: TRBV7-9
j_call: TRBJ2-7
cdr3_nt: TGTGCCAGCAGTATGACAGGGGGCAGGTCCGAGCAGTACTTC
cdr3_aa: CASSMTGGRSEQYF

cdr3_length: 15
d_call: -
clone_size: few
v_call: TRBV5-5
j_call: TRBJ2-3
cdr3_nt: TGTGCCAGCAGCTTGGTAGCAGGGGACACAGATACGCAGTATTTT
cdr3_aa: CASSLVAGDTDTQYF

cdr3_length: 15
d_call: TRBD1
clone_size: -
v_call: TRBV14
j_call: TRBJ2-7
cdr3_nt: TGTGCCAGCAGCCCGATTGGACAGGGGTTCCACGAGCAGTACTTC
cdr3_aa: CASSPIGQGFHEQYF

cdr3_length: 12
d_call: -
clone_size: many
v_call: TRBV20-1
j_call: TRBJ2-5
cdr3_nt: TGCAGTGCCCTCAGGGGCGGAGAGACCCAGTACTTC
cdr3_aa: CSALRGGETQYF

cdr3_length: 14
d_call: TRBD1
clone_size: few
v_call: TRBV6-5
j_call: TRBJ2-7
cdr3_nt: TGTGCCAGCAGTTACAGGGGGCGCGCCTACGAGCAGTACTTC
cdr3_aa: CASSYRGRAYEQYF

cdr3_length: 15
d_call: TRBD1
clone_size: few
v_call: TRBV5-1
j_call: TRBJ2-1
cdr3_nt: TGCGCCAGCAGCCAAGGACAGGTAACCTACAATGAGCAGTTCTTC
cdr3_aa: CASSQGQVTYNEQFF

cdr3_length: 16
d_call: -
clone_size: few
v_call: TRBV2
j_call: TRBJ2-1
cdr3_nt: TGTGCCAGCAGTGAAGTGGCGGGGAGCTCCTACAATGAGCAGTTCTTC
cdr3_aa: CASSEVAGSSYNEQFF

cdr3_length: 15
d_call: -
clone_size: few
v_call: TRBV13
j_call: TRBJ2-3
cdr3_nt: TGTGCCAGCAGCTCCCAGGGGGGGGGCCCAGATACGCAGTATTTT
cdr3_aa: CASSSQGGGPDTQYF

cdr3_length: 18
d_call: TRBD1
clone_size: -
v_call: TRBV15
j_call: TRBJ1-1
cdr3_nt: TGTGCCACCAGCAGACCAACAGGGGACATCTTCATGAACACTGAAGCTTTCTTT
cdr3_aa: CATSRPTGDIFMNTEAFF

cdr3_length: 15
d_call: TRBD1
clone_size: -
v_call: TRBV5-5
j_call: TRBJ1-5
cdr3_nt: TGTGCCAGCAGCCTCGCGGGACAGCACAATCAGCCCCAGCATTTT
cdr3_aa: CASSLAGQHNQPQHF

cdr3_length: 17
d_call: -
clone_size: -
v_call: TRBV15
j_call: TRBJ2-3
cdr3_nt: TGTGCCACCAGCAGACCCTCCGGGGCTACTAGCACAGATACGCAGTATTTT
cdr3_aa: CATSRPSGATSTDTQYF

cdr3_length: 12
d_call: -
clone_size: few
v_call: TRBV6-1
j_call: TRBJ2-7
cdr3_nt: TGTGCCAGCACCATTACCTCTTTCGAGCAGTACTTC
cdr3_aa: CASTITSFEQYF

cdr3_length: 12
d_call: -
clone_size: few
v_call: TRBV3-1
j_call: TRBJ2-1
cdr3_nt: TGTGCCAGCAGCCCCCACAGAGATGAGCAGTTCTTC
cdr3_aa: CASSPHRDEQFF

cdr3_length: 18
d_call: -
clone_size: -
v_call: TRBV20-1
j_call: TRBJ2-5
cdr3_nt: TGCAGTGCTTGGCCCCCAAGACTTAAGGCCTTAGGCCAAGAGACCCAGTACTTC
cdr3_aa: CSAWPPRLKALGQETQYF

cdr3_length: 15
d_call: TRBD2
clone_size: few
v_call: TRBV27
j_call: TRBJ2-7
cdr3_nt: TGTGCCAGCAGTTTAACGAGCGGGGCCACCTACGAGCAGTACTTC
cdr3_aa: CASSLTSGATYEQYF

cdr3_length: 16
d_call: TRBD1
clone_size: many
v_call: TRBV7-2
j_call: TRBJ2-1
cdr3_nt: TGTGCCAGCAGCGGAGAAGGGGGCGCGTTGTACAATGAGCAGTTCTTC
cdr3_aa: CASSGEGGALYNEQFF

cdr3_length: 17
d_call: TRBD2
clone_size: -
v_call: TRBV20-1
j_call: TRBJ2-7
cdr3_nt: TGCAGTGCTAGAATACCGAATCCTAGCGGGAGTTTCTACGAGCAGTACTTC
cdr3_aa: CSARIPNPSGSFYEQYF

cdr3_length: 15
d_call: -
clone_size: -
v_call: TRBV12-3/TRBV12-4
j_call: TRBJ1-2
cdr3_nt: TGTGCCAGCAGTTTAAGAAAGGGGGGACCCTATGGCTACACCTTC
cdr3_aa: CASSLRKGGPYGYTF

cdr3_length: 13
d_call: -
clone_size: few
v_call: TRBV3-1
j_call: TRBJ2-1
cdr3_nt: TGTGCCAGCAGCCAACTCACAGGGAAAGAGCAGTTCTTC
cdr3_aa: CASSQLTGKEQFF